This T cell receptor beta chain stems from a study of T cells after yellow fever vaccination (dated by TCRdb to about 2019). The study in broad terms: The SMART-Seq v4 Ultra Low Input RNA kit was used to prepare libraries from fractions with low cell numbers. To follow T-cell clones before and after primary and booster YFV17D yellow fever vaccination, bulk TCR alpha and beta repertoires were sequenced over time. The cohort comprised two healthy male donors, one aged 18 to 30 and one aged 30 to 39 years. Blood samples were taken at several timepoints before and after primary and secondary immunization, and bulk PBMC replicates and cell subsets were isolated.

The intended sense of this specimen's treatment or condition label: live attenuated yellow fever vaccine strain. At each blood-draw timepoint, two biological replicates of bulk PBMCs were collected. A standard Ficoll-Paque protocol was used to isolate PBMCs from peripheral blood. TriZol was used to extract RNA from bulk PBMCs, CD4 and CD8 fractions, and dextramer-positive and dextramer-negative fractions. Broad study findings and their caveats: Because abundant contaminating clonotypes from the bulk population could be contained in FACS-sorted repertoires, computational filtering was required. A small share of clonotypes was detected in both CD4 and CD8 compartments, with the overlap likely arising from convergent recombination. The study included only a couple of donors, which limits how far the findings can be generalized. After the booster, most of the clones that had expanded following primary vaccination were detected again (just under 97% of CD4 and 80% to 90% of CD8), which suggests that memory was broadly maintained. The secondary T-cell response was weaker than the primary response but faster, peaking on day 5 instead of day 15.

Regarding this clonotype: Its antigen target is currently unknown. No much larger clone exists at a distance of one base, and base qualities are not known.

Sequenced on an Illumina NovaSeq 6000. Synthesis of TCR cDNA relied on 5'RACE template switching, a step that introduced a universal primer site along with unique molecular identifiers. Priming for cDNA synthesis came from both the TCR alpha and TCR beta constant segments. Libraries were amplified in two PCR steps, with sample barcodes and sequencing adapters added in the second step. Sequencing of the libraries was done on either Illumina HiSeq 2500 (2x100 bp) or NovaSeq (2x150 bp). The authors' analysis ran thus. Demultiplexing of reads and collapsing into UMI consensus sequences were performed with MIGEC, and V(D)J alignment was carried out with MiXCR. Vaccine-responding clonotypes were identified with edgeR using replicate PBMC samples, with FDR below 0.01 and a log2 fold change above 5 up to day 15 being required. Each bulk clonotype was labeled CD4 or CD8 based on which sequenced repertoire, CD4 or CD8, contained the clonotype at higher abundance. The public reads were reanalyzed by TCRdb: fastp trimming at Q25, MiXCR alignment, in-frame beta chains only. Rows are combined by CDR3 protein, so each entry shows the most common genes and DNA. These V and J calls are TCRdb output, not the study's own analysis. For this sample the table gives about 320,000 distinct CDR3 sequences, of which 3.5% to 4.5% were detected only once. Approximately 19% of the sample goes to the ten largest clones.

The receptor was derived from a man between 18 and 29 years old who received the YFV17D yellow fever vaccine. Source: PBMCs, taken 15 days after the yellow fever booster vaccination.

The sequenced DNA is TGTGCCAGCAGCCACACAGGCCTCGGGGACACTGAAGCTTTCTTT. Translation gives CASSHTGLGDTEAFF. The V and J genes are TRBV3-1 and TRBJ1-1; the best D guess is TRBD1, with 5 bases matching. Reading from cysteine to phenylalanine, the CDR3 counts 15 amino acids. Only the CDR3 portion is preserved as DNA: 45 bases, with reading frame beginning at the first base. Trimming costs V 3 bases and J 3 bases, and their ends lie 14 bases apart. Via the germline V gene (reference sequence), CDR1 is LGHDT and CDR2 YNNKEL.